Presented here are 28 T cell receptor beta chains from one specimen sequenced in a study of blood T cell repertoires in COVID-19. Only in-frame clones appear in the TCRdb table, and some are missing; sequencing was by immunoSEQ multiplex PCR. The sample records about 160,000 clones, approximately 82% being singletons. The specimen sequenced was peripheral blood. The receptor source for this set is a woman at least 80 years old with acute or convalescent COVID-19.

The chain uses TRBV4-1 and TRBJ1-2; TRBD1 matches 9 bases. Trimming removed 3 bases from V and 6 bases from J; junction bases left unmatched: 8. This CDR3 spans 15 amino acids. In germline, CDR1 is MGHRA, CDR2 YSYEKL. CDR3 sequence (DNA): TGCGCCAGCAGCCAGATAAGGGACAGGGCTCATGGCTACACCTTC. Translation gives CASSQIRDRAHGYTF.

DNA for the CDR3: TGTGCCAGCAGCTTAGTGGGGACTAGCGTCAATGAGCAGTTCTTC. This gives the protein CASSLVGTSVNEQFF. The V gene is TRBV7-2, the J gene TRBJ2-1; TRBD2 matches 10 bases. Trimming removed 1 base from V and 6 bases from J; junction bases left unmatched: 3. There are 15 residues in the CDR3. Germline values: CDR1 SGHTA, CDR2 FQGNSA.

The rearrangement uses TRBV19 and TRBJ1-1; D remains unclear. V was shortened by 8 bases and J by 5 bases, with 21 bases between the two germline ends. CDR3 size: 15 residues. Looked up from germline, CDR1 is LNHDA and CDR2 is SQIVND (reference sequence). The CDR3 DNA reads TGTGCCAGTCGGGGTGGTGCTACGGCCATGACTGAAGCTTTCTTT. Protein product: CASRGGATAMTEAFF.

The J gene is TRBJ1-1, the V gene TRBV5-8; unclear D gene. V lost 3 bases and J 4 bases, leaving 13 bases between the germline ends. This CDR3 comprises 14 residues. Germline V gives CDR1 SGHTS, CDR2 YDEGEE. This CDR3 reads CASSYPGLSTEAFF. CDR3 nucleotides: TGTGCCAGCAGCTATCCCGGACTCTCCACTGAAGCTTTCTTT. The entire variable domain, with the rest obtained from reference TRBV5-8 and TRBJ1-1, is as follows: EAGVTQSPTHLIKTRGQQATLRCSPISGHTSVYWYQQALGLGLQFLLWYDEGEERNRGNFPPRFSGRQFPNYSSELNVNALELEDSALYLCASSYPGLSTEAFFGQGTRLTVV.

J is TRBJ1-4 and V is TRBV7-9, with 9 bases that match TRBD1. CDR1 is SEHNR and CDR2 is FQNEAQ in the germline V gene (reference sequence). The CDR3 loop spans 16 amino acids. Trimming cost V 5 bases and J 7 bases; bases outside gene matches: 11. The CDR3: CASSAGYRGRVEKLFF. The CDR3 DNA follows: TGTGCCAGCAGCGCCGGCTACAGGGGGCGGGTTGAAAAACTGTTTTTT.

A single count supports this clone. This chain links TRBV2 with TRBJ2-1, with D tentatively TRBD2 (5 bases). CDR3 length: 11 amino acids. V lost 8 bases to trimming and J lost 12 bases, with 14 bases between them. Germline V gene data show CDR1 as SNHLY and CDR2 as FYNNEI. The CDR3 here is CASGLLVAQFF. CDR3 coding DNA: TGTGCCAGCGGGTTACTAGTCGCGCAGTTCTTC.

V usage is TRBV10-3 and J usage is TRBJ2-7; 7 nucleotides agree with TRBD1. The CDR3 consists of 11 residues. Trimming removed 10 bases from V and 4 bases from J; junction bases left unmatched: 4. Germline CDR1 is ENHRY and CDR2 is SYGVKD. The CDR3 here is CATGTAYEQYF. DNA for the CDR3: TGTGCCACCGGGACAGCTTACGAGCAGTACTTC.

V gene TRBV6-2 or TRBV6-3 combines with J gene TRBJ1-5; D call uncertain. V lost 4 bases to trimming and J lost 5 bases, with 6 bases between them. The CDR3 runs to 12 residues. Looked up from germline, CDR1 is MNHEY and CDR2 is SVGEGT. CDR3 residues: CASSLRDQPQHF. CDR3 nucleotides: TGTGCCAGCAGTTTGCGGGATCAGCCCCAGCATTTT.

Only one count was recorded for this clone. The chain combines TRBV3-1 (or the pseudogene TRBV3-2) with TRBJ2-2; 8 bases match TRBD2. The V gene end was trimmed by 4 bases and the J gene end by 6 bases; junction bases not matched to a gene: 16. Germline loops: CDR1 LGHDT, CDR2 YNNKEL (reference sequence). The CDR3 length is 18 residues. CDR3 nucleotide sequence: TGTGCCAGCAGCCTATGGGCAAGCGGGAGACTCGCCCCCGGGGAGCTGTTTTTT. This sequence encodes CASSLWASGRLAPGELFF.

The chain combines TRBV7-6 with TRBJ2-1; 9 bases match TRBD2. The CDR3 is made up of 17 amino acids. Germline lookup yields CDR1 SGHVS and CDR2 FNYEAQ. Trimming cost V 4 bases and J 7 bases; bases outside gene matches: 14. CDR3 nucleotides: TGTGCCAGCAGCTCACAGGGCGGTAGCGGGAGTGGAAATGAGCAGTTCTTC. Translating it yields CASSSQGGSGSGNEQFF.

Only one count was recorded for this clone. The chain recombines TRBV4-1 with TRBJ2-6; possibly TRBD1 for D (5 bases). CDR3 length: 19 amino acids. Trimming pared 0 bases from V and 4 bases from J, leaving 19 bases between. From germline, CDR1 is MGHRA and CDR2 YSYEKL. This CDR3 reads CASSQDRVPLGAGANVLTF. For the CDR3, the DNA is TGCGCCAGCAGCCAAGATCGAGTCCCCCTAGGGGCAGGGGCCAACGTCCTGACTTTC.

V and J are TRBV6-2 or TRBV6-3 and TRBJ2-3, with 11 bases identical to TRBD2. V shed 5 bases, J shed 5 bases, and the junction held 9 bases outside the gene matches. The CDR3 length is 16 residues. Germline CDR1 MNHEY, CDR2 SVGEGT. The CDR3 nucleotides read TGTGCCAGCAGTGACCTGCTTCTAGCGGGAGGAGATACGCAGTATTTT. Its translation is CASSDLLLAGGDTQYF.

This clone was seen more than once but under ten times. The chain uses TRBV5-1 and TRBJ2-1, with TRBD1 identical over 7 bases. In germline, CDR1 is SGHRS, CDR2 YFSETQ. CDR3 size: 15 residues. V lost 0 bases, J lost 1 base, and 1 base stayed unmatched. The CDR3 bases are TGCGCCAGCAGCTTGGAGGGACAGTCCTACAATGAGCAGTTCTTC. It codes for CASSLEGQSYNEQFF. Drawing the rest from reference TRBV5-1 and TRBJ2-1, the complete variable domain is KAGVTQTPRYLIKTRGQQVTLSCSPISGHRSVSWYQQTPGQGLQFLFEYFSETQRNKGNFPGRFSGRQFSNSRSEMNVSTLELGDSALYLCASSLEGQSYNEQFFGPGTRLTVL.

This chain joins TRBV3-1 (or the pseudogene TRBV3-2) and TRBJ2-1; TRBD2 matches 9 bases. Germline assignment: CDR1 LGHDT and CDR2 YNNKEL (reference sequence). After removal of 7 bases from V and 9 bases from J, the junction contained 16 bases not matched to a gene. This CDR3 region has 16 residues. DNA of the CDR3: TGTGCCAGCAACTCCTTTAGCGGGAGAGGATGGGGTGAGCAGTTCTTC. Its translation is CASNSFSGRGWGEQFF.

This chain connects TRBV3-1 (or the pseudogene TRBV3-2) to TRBJ2-5, with 13 nucleotides matching TRBD2. Germline CDR1 is LGHDT and CDR2 is YNNKEL (reference sequence). V shed 7 bases and J 2 bases; nucleotides not matched to a gene: 10. There are 17 residues in the CDR3. CDR3 amino acids: CASKPSPGLAGQETQYF. In DNA, the CDR3 is TGTGCCAGCAAGCCGAGTCCGGGACTAGCGGGACAAGAGACCCAGTACTTC.

This clone has a handful of counts. The chain carries TRBV30 and TRBJ2-7; D is unresolved. V was pared by 3 bases and J by 4 bases, with 10 bases between. The CDR3 extends over 12 amino acids. Germline-derived CDR1 and CDR2 are GTSNPN and SVGIG (reference sequence). The CDR3 here is CAWSVGAYEQYF. CDR3 bases: TGTGCCTGGAGCGTCGGAGCGTACGAGCAGTACTTC.

This clone has only one observation. The J gene is TRBJ2-5, the V gene TRBV29-1; 9 bases are shared with TRBD2. V was clipped by 4 bases and J by 4 bases; unmatched bases: 10. Per the germline V gene, CDR1 is SQVTM and CDR2 is ANQGSEA. This CDR3 region has 15 residues. For the CDR3, the DNA is TGCAGCGTTGGGAATGCGGGAGGGCTCATAGAGACCCAGTACTTC. Translating gives CSVGNAGGLIETQYF.

The genes are TRBV5-8 and TRBJ1-4; 9 bases are a match to TRBD1. CDR1 and CDR2 (germline): SGHTS, YDEGEE. This CDR3 contains 14 residues. Trimming took 4 bases from V and 7 from J; bases not matched to a gene: 5. The CDR3 reads CASSQGQGSEKLFF. The CDR3 coding sequence is TGTGCCAGCAGCCAGGGACAGGGTAGTGAAAAACTGTTTTTT.

The chain joins TRBV6-2 or TRBV6-3 to TRBJ1-1, with 7 bases identical to TRBD1. Losses at the gene ends were 5 bases for V and 6 bases for J; bases not matched to a gene: 9. Germline CDR1 reads MNHEY; CDR2 reads SVGEGT. The CDR3 sequence is 14 residues long. CDR3: CASSPDRVLSEAFF. The CDR3 DNA reads TGTGCCAGCAGTCCCGACAGGGTTCTCTCTGAAGCTTTCTTT.

The V call is TRBV11-2, the J call TRBJ1-1; D perhaps matches TRBD1 (5 bases). The CDR3 covers 15 residues. V lost 2 bases and J lost 7, with 17 bases in between. Looked up from germline, CDR1 is SGHAT and CDR2 is FQNNGV. CDR3 region: CASSLYSGFFDEAFF. Here the CDR3 DNA reads TGTGCCAGCAGCTTATATTCAGGGTTTTTCGATGAAGCTTTCTTT.

The chain is built from TRBV4-2 and TRBJ1-1; tentatively, D is TRBD1 (6 bases). This CDR3 spans 14 amino acids. The germline V and J ends were trimmed by 3 bases and 2 bases, with 10 bases remaining between them. Germline assignment: CDR1 LGHNA and CDR2 YNFKEQ. In DNA form, the CDR3 reads TGTGCCAGCAGCCACCCGGACAGCAACACTGAAGCTTTCTTT. Translated: CASSHPDSNTEAFF.

The V and J genes are TRBV7-2 and TRBJ1-1, with 8 bases lining up with TRBD1. Germline-derived CDR1 and CDR2 are SGHTA and FQGNSA. The CDR3 consists of 15 residues. J gave up 4 bases and V 3 bases, and 7 bases lay outside the gene matches. The DNA of the CDR3 is TGTGCCAGCAGCTTGTTTACAGGGGGAGGCACTGAAGCTTTCTTT. As protein: CASSLFTGGGTEAFF.

The chain links TRBV27 to TRBJ2-7, with 13 bases fitting TRBD2. Germline trimming cut 8 bases from V and 2 bases from J; bases unmatched to any gene: 3. Germline V gives CDR1 MNHEY, CDR2 SMNVEV (reference sequence). This CDR3 has 14 residues. The chain's CDR3 is CASWTSGRTYEQYF. The CDR3 nucleotides read TGTGCCAGCTGGACTAGCGGGAGAACCTACGAGCAGTACTTC.

The rearrangement links TRBV6-1 to TRBJ1-2; 8 bases are shared with TRBD1. CDR1 is MNHNS and CDR2 is SASEGT in the germline V gene. V shed 3 bases and J 4 bases; nucleotides not matched to a gene: 10. The CDR3 runs to 16 residues. For the CDR3, the DNA is TGTGCCAGCAGTGATAGTAGTACAGGGGGGTTCTATGGCTACACCTTC. Amino acid sequence: CASSDSSTGGFYGYTF.

The chain joins TRBV24-1 to TRBJ2-2; maybe TRBD1 (6 bases). The CDR3 is 16 amino acids. V was shortened by 4 bases and J by 1 base, with 12 bases between the two germline ends. Germline loops: CDR1 KGHDR, CDR2 SFDVKD. CDR3 in amino acids: CATSDPLGGNTGELFF. CDR3 coding DNA: TGTGCCACCAGTGACCCCTTAGGGGGGAACACCGGGGAGCTGTTTTTT.

The chain links TRBV5-1 to TRBJ1-1; maybe TRBD1 (5 bases). V was trimmed by 5 bases and J by 4 bases, leaving 15 bases between them. This CDR3 is 14 amino acids long. Germline loops: CDR1 SGHRS, CDR2 YFSETQ. CDR3 region: CASSTRGGATEAFF. The CDR3, as DNA: TGCGCCAGCAGTACCCGCGGCGGGGCCACTGAAGCTTTCTTT.

This rearrangement joins TRBV11-2 to TRBJ2-1; TRBD2 matches at 7 bases. The CDR3 is 16 residues long. Germline trimming cut 1 base from V and 3 bases from J; bases unmatched to any gene: 6. CDR1 and CDR2 from the germline V gene are SGHAT and FQNNGV. The DNA of the CDR3 is TGTGCCAGCAGCTTAGGCGGGAGTGGGTTCTACAATGAGCAGTTCTTC. Amino acids: CASSLGGSGFYNEQFF.

The J gene is TRBJ1-1, the V gene TRBV2; the match to TRBD1 covers 11 bases. Germline CDR1 reads SNHLY; CDR2 reads FYNNEI. The CDR3 spans 13 residues. With 8 bases clipped from V and 5 bases from J, the junction kept 4 bases outside the gene matches. This CDR3 reads CASRGQGATEAFF. The CDR3 nucleotides read TGTGCCAGCCGAGGACAGGGGGCAACTGAAGCTTTCTTT.